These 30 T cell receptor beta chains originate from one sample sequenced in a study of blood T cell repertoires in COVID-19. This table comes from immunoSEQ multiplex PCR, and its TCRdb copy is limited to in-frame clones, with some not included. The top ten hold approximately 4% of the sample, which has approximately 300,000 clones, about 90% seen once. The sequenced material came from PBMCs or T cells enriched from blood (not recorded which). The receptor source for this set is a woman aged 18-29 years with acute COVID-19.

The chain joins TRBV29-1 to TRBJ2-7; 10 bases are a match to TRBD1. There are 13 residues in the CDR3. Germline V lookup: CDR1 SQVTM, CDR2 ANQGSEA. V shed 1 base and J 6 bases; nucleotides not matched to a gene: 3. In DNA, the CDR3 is TGCAGCGTTGAAGGGACAGGGGGAGGCGAGCAGTACTTC. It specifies CSVEGTGGGEQYF.

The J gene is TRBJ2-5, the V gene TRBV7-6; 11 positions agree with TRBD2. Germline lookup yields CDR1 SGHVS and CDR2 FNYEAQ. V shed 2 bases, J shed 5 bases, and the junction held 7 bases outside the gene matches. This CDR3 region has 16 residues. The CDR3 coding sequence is TGTGCCAGCAGCTTAACTAGCGGGAGCCATCGGGAGACCCAGTACTTC. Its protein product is CASSLTSGSHRETQYF.

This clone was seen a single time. The CDR3, as DNA: TGTGCCACCAGCAGCCTTAGCCGTCGGGACGAGCAGTACTTC. As protein: CATSSLSRRDEQYF. The rearrangement links TRBV15 to TRBJ2-7; D call uncertain. The V end lost 3 bases, the J end lost 5 bases, and 14 bases lay between the germline ends. Per germline, CDR1 LNHNV and CDR2 YYDKDF (reference sequence). CDR3 size: 14 residues.

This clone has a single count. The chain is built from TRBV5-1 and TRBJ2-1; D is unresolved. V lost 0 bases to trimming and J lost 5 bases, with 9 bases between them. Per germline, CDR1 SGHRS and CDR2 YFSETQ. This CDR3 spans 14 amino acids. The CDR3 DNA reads TGCGCCAGCAGCTTGGCTACACAGAACAATGAGCAGTTCTTC. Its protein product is CASSLATQNNEQFF.

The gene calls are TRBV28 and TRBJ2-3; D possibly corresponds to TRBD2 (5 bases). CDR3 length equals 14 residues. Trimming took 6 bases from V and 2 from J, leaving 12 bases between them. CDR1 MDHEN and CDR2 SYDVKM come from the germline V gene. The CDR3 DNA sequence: TGTGCCAGCAGCCCCGGGATACACACAGATACGCAGTATTTT. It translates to CASSPGIHTDTQYF.

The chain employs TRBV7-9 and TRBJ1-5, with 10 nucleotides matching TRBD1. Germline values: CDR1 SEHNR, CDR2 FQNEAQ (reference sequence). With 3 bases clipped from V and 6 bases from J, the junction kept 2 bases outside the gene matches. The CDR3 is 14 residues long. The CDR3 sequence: CASSFDRGPQPQHF. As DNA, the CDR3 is TGTGCCAGCAGCTTCGACAGGGGGCCTCAGCCCCAGCATTTT.

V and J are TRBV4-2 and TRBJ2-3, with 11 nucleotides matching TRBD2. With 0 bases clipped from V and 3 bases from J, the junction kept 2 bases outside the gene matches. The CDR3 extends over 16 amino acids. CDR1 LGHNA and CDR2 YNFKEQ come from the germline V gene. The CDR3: CASSQDIAGGTDTQYF. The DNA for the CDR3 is TGTGCCAGCAGCCAAGATATAGCGGGAGGGACAGATACGCAGTATTTT.

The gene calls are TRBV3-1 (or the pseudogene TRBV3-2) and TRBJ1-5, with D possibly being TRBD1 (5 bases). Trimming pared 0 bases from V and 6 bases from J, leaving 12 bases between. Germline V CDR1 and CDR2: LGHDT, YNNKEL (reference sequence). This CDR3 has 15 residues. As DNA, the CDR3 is TGTGCCAGCAGCCAAGATGCCGGGGACTCTCAGCCCCAGCATTTT. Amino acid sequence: CASSQDAGDSQPQHF.

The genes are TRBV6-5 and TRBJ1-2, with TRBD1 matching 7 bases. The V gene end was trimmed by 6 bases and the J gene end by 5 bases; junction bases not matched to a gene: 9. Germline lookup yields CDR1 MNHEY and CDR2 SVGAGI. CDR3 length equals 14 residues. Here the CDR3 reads CASSGSQTGYGYTF. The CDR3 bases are TGTGCCAGCAGCGGATCACAGACAGGGTATGGCTACACCTTC.

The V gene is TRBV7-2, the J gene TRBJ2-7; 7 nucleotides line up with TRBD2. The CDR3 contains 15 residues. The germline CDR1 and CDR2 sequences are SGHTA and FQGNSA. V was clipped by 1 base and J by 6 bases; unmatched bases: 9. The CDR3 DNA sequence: TGTGCCAGCAGCTTAGAGTTGGCGGGGAGGGCCGAGCAGTACTTC. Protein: CASSLELAGRAEQYF.

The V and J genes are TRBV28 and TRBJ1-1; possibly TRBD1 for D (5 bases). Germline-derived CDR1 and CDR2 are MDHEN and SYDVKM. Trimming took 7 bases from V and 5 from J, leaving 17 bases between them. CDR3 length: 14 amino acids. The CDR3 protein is CASTGTPDGTEAFF. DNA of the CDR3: TGTGCCAGCACCGGGACTCCTGATGGGACTGAAGCTTTCTTT.

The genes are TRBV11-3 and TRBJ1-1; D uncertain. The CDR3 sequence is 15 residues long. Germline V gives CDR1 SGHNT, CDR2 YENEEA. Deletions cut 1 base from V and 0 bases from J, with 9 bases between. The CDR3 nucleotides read TGTGCCAGCAGCTTAGTATATAACATGAACACTGAAGCTTTCTTT. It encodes CASSLVYNMNTEAFF.

CDR3 residues: CASSPGLAGDVPTDTQYF. The CDR3 DNA reads as TGTGCCAGCAGCCCTGGACTAGCGGGGGACGTCCCAACAGATACGCAGTATTTT. J is TRBJ2-3 and V is TRBV3-1 (or the pseudogene TRBV3-2), with 13 nucleotides matching TRBD2. This CDR3 contains 18 residues. Germline V CDR1 and CDR2: LGHDT, YNNKEL (reference sequence). After removal of 4 bases from V and 3 bases from J, the junction contained 10 bases not matched to a gene.

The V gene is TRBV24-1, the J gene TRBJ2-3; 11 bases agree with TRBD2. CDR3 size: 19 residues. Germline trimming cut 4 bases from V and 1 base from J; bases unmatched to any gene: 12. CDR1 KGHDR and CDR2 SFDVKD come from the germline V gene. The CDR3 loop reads CATSDHSGTSGIRTDTQYF. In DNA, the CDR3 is TGTGCCACCAGTGACCATTCCGGGACTAGCGGTATTCGCACAGATACGCAGTATTTT.

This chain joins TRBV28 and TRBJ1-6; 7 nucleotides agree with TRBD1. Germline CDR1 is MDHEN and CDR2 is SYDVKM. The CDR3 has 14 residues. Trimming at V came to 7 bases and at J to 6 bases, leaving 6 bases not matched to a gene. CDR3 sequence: CASIPGQINSPLHF. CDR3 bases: TGTGCCAGCATACCGGGACAGATTAATTCACCCCTCCACTTT.

CDR3 in amino acids: CASSRDRYYEQYF. The CDR3 bases are TGTGCCAGCAGTAGGGACAGATACTACGAGCAGTACTTC. The chain recombines TRBV6-5 with TRBJ2-7; 7 nucleotides align to TRBD1. Trimming at V came to 5 bases and at J to 3 bases, leaving 4 bases not matched to a gene. CDR3 size: 13 residues. Germline CDR1 is MNHEY and CDR2 is SVGAGI.

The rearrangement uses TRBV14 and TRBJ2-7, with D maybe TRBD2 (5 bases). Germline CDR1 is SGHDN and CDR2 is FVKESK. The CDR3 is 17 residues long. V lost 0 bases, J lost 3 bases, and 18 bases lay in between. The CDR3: CASSQEDQVPGNYEQYF. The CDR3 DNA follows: TGTGCCAGCAGCCAAGAGGACCAGGTGCCCGGGAACTACGAGCAGTACTTC.

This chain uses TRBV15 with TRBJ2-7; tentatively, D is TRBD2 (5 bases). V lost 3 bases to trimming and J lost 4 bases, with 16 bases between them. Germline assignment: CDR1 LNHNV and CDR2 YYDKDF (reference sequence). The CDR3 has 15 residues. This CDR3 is CATSRSGTNGYEQYF. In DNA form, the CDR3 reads TGTGCCACCAGCAGGAGCGGAACCAATGGGTACGAGCAGTACTTC.

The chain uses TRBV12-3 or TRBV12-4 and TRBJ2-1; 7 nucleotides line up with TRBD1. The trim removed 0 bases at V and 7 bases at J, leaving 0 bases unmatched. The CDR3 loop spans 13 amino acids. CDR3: CASSLATGNEQFF. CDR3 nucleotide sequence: TGTGCCAGCAGTTTAGCGACAGGGAATGAGCAGTTCTTC.

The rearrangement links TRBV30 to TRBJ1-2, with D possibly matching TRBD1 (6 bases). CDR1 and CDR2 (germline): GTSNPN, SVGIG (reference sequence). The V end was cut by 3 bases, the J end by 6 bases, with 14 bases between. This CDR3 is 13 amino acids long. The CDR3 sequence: CAWRSTGTNGYTF. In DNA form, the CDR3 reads TGTGCCTGGAGATCTACCGGGACAAATGGCTACACCTTC.

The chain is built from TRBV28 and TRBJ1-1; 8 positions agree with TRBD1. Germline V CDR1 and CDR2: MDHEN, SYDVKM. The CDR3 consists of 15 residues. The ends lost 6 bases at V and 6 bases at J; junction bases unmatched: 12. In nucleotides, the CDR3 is TGTGCCAGCAGCACTGCTGACAGGGGAGGCGCTGAAGCTTTCTTT. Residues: CASSTADRGGAEAFF.

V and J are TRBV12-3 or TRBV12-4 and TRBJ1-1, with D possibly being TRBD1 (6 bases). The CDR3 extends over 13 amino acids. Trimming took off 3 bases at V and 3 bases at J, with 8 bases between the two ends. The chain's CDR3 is CASSFRGYTEAFF. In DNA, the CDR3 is TGTGCCAGCAGTTTCAGGGGTTACACTGAAGCTTTCTTT.

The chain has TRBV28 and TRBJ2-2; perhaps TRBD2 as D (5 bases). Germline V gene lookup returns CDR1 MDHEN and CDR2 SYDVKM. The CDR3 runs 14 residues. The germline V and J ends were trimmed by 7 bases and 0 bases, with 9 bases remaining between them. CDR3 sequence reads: CASKAETNTGELFF. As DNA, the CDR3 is TGTGCCAGCAAAGCGGAGACGAACACCGGGGAGCTGTTTTTT.

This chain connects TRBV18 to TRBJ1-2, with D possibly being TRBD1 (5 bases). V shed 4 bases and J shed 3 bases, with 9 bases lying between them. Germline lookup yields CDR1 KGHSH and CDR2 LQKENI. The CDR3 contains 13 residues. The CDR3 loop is CASSRGAYYGYTF. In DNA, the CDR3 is TGTGCCAGCTCACGGGGCGCTTACTATGGCTACACCTTC. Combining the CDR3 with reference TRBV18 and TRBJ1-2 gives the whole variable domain NAGVMQNPRHLVRRRGQEARLRCSPMKGHSHVYWYRQLPEEGLKFMVYLQKENIIDESGMPKERFSAEFPKEGPSILRIQQVVRGDSAAYFCASSRGAYYGYTFGSGTRLTVV.

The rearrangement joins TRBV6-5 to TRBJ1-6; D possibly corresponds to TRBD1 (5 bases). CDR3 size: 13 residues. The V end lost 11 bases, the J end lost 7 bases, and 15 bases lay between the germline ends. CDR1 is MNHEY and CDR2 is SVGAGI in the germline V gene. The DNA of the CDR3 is TGTGCCGGTAACCGGGGGAGGAATTCACCCCTCCACTTT. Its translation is CAGNRGRNSPLHF.

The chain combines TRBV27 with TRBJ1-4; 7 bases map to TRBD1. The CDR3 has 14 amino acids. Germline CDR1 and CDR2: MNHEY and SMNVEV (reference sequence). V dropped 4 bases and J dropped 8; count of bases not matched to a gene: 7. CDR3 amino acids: CASSYRQGSEKLFF. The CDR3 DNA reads TGTGCCAGCAGTTACAGACAGGGTAGCGAAAAACTGTTTTTT. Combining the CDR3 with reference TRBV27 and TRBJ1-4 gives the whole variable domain EAQVTQNPRYLITVTGKKLTVTCSQNMNHEYMSWYRQDPGLGLRQIYYSMNVEVTDKGDVPEGYKVSRKEKRNFPLILESPSPNQTSLYFCASSYRQGSEKLFFGSGTQLSVL.

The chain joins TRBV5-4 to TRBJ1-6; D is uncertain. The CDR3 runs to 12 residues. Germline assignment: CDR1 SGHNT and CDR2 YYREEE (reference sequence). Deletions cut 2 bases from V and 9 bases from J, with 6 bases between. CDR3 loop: CASSLMASPLHF. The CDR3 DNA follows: TGTGCCAGCAGCTTAATGGCTTCACCCCTCCACTTT.

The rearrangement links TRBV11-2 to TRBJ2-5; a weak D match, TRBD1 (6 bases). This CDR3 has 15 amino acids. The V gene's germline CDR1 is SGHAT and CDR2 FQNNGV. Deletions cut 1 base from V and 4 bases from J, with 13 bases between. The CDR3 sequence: CASSLVPTGGETQYF. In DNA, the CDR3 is TGTGCCAGCAGCTTAGTGCCGACAGGTGGAGAGACCCAGTACTTC. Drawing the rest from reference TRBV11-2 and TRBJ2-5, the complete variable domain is EAGVAQSPRYKIIEKRQSVAFWCNPISGHATLYWYQQILGQGPKLLIQFQNNGVVDDSQLPKDRFSAERLKGVDSTLKIQPAKLEDSAVYLCASSLVPTGGETQYFGPGTRLLVL.

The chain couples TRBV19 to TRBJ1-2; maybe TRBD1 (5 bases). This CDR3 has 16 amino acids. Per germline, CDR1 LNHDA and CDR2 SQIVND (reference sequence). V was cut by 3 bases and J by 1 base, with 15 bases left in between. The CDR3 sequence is CASSIDSYRYNYGYTF. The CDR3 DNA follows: TGTGCCAGTAGTATCGATTCATACAGGTATAACTATGGCTACACCTTC.

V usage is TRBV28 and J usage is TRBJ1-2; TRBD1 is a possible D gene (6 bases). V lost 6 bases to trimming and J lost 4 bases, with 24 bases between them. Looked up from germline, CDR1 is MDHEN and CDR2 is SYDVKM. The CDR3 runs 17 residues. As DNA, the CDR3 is TGTGCCAGCAGCCTAAGCAAGACAGGTCGGCTCACCTATGGCTACACCTTC. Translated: CASSLSKTGRLTYGYTF.